Each of the 29 T cell receptor beta chains below was sequenced from the same sample in a study of early T cells in non-severe SARS-CoV-2 infection. Each CDR3 protein is one row after TCRdb ran MiXCR on the 5' RACE reads. The sample yields about 59,000 distinct CDR3 sequences, under 15% seen once. Sequencing was performed on whole blood, taken at baseline. These receptors all stem from an adult who was a healthcare worker with PCR-confirmed SARS-CoV-2 infection or an uninfected control (not recorded which).

The V call is TRBV29-1, the J call TRBJ1-1; D possibly corresponds to TRBD1 (5 bases). Trimming stripped 5 bases from V and 1 base from J, with 8 bases between. Germline loops: CDR1 SQVTM, CDR2 ANQGSEA. The CDR3 sequence is 12 residues long. CDR3 sequence reads: CSVCDRNTEAFF. CDR3 DNA: TGCAGCGTTTGTGACAGGAACACTGAAGCTTTCTTT. The complete variable domain, with remaining parts taken from reference TRBV29-1 and TRBJ1-1, reads SAVISQKPSRDICQRGTSLTIQCQVDSQVTMMFWYRQQPGQSLTLIATANQGSEATYESGFVIDKFPISRPNLTFSTLTVSNMSPEDSSIYLCSVCDRNTEAFFGQGTRLTVV.

This clonotype came up a few times. The chain employs TRBV19 and TRBJ2-1, with TRBD2 matching 9 bases. This CDR3 region has 18 residues. Germline V lookup: CDR1 LNHDA, CDR2 SQIVND (reference sequence). Trimming at V came to 6 bases and at J to 5 bases, leaving 17 bases not matched to a gene. This CDR3 is CASSPGTSLRRSDNEQFF. CDR3 bases: TGTGCCAGTAGCCCAGGGACTAGCCTTAGACGTAGCGACAATGAGCAGTTCTTC.

This clonotype was seen repeatedly, ten times or more. The chain employs TRBV18 and TRBJ1-5; weak D call: TRBD1 (6 bases). Germline values: CDR1 KGHSH, CDR2 LQKENI. The CDR3 contains 14 residues. V lost 5 bases and J 1 base, leaving 9 bases between the germline ends. The CDR3 loop is CASSTQGSNQPQHF. The CDR3 nucleotides are TGTGCCAGCTCAACACAGGGAAGCAATCAGCCCCAGCATTTT.

This clonotype was counted only a few times. The rearrangement joins TRBV7-6 to TRBJ2-3; possibly TRBD1 or TRBD2 for D (5 bases each). The CDR3 is 14 residues long. Per germline, CDR1 SGHVS and CDR2 FNYEAQ. The V gene lost 0 bases and the J gene lost 5 bases, with 9 bases spanning the gap. The DNA of the CDR3 is TGTGCCAGCAGCTTAGCGAGGGGAAGAGATACGCAGTATTTT. Amino acids: CASSLARGRDTQYF.

This clonotype appeared once. The gene calls are TRBV4-3 and TRBJ1-5, with D maybe TRBD1 (6 bases). Germline loops: CDR1 LGHNA, CDR2 YSLEER. With 4 bases removed from V and 0 bases from J, the gap between germline ends came to 10 bases. The CDR3 runs to 15 residues. CDR3 nucleotide sequence: TGCGCCAGCAGCCCCGACAGGATTAGCAATCAGCCCCAGCATTTT. It translates to CASSPDRISNQPQHF.

This clonotype was seen at least ten times. CDR3 sequence: CASSETDIWPDTQYF. The CDR3 nucleotides are TGTGCCAGCAGCGAGACTGACATCTGGCCAGATACGCAGTATTTT. The chain recombines TRBV9 with TRBJ2-3; D remains ambiguous. Trimming took off 3 bases at V and 4 bases at J, with 15 bases between the two ends. Germline V gene data show CDR1 as SGDLS and CDR2 as YYNGEE. The length of the CDR3 is 15 residues.

This clonotype was picked up a small number of times. V and J are TRBV4-1 and TRBJ2-3; 11 bases are shared with TRBD2. The CDR3 runs 18 residues. V shed 5 bases and J 0 bases; nucleotides not matched to a gene: 10. The germline gives CDR1 MGHRA, CDR2 YSYEKL. The CDR3 DNA sequence: TGCGCCAGCAGCGAGGGACTAGCGGTAACTTCTAGCACAGATACGCAGTATTTT. It yields the protein CASSEGLAVTSSTDTQYF.

Only one count was recorded for this clonotype. The chain employs TRBV4-2 and TRBJ2-1; D may be TRBD1 or TRBD2 (5 bases each). The V end was cut by 3 bases, the J end by 8 bases, with 11 bases between. This CDR3 has 13 amino acids. Germline-derived CDR1 and CDR2 are LGHNA and YNFKEQ. As DNA, the CDR3 is TGTGCCAGCAGCCACCTGAGGGGCGATGAGCAGTTCTTC. This sequence encodes CASSHLRGDEQFF.

This clonotype was detected only a few times. The chain carries TRBV4-1 and TRBJ2-7; TRBD2 matches at 7 bases. The CDR3 spans 18 residues. Trimming removed 1 base from V and 2 bases from J; junction bases left unmatched: 14. The germline V gene has CDR1 MGHRA and CDR2 YSYEKL. The CDR3: CASSQVDLGWSGAYEQYF. CDR3 bases: TGCGCCAGCAGCCAAGTTGATTTGGGGTGGAGCGGGGCCTACGAGCAGTACTTC.

This clonotype was picked up a small number of times. J is TRBJ2-3 and V is TRBV5-6; D might be TRBD2 (7 bases). Trimming removed 1 base from V and 4 bases from J, with 13 bases in between. The germline V gene has CDR1 SGHDT and CDR2 YYEEEE. This CDR3 has 15 residues. CDR3 nucleotide sequence: TGTGCCAGCAGCTTGCGGGGGGCGCTTGCAGATACGCAGTATTTT. It encodes CASSLRGALADTQYF.

The chain uses TRBV5-1 and TRBJ2-7; the match to TRBD2 covers 7 bases. The CDR3 has 15 residues. The trim removed 0 bases at V and 5 bases at J, leaving 8 bases unmatched. Germline V lookup: CDR1 SGHRS, CDR2 YFSETQ. CDR3 sequence reads: CASSLDSGPPDEQYF. CDR3 DNA sequence: TGCGCCAGCAGCTTGGATAGCGGGCCTCCCGACGAGCAGTACTTC.

This clonotype appeared many times. The chain carries TRBV27 and TRBJ1-2; no clear D gene. Germline loops: CDR1 MNHEY, CDR2 SMNVEV (reference sequence). The V gene lost 0 bases and the J gene lost 0 bases, with 8 bases spanning the gap. This CDR3 is built from 15 residues. The CDR3 region has the DNA TGTGCCAGCAGTTTATCCGGTGGGTCTAACTATGGCTACACCTTC. Protein sequence: CASSLSGGSNYGYTF.

A few counts support this clonotype. The chain uses TRBV15 and TRBJ2-7, with TRBD1 as a possible D gene (6 bases). The CDR3 is 14 amino acids. V shed 5 bases and J shed 3 bases, with 14 bases lying between them. Germline values: CDR1 LNHNV, CDR2 YYDKDF (reference sequence). The CDR3 spells CATSPRGPSYEQYF. In nucleotides, the CDR3 is TGTGCCACCAGCCCCAGGGGACCCAGCTACGAGCAGTACTTC.

This clonotype was counted a few times. J is TRBJ1-2 and V is TRBV20-1; a weak D match, TRBD1 (5 bases). The V and J ends lost 4 bases and 3 bases respectively, with 9 bases between them. CDR3 length: 12 amino acids. Looked up from germline, CDR1 is DFQATT and CDR2 is SNEGSKA (reference sequence). The CDR3 sequence is CSANQGDYGYTF. CDR3 DNA: TGCAGTGCTAACCAGGGTGACTATGGCTACACCTTC.

The CDR3 reads CSAGDMGVNTIYF. In DNA, the CDR3 is TGCAGTGCTGGGGACATGGGAGTAAACACCATATATTTT. The chain joins TRBV20-1 to TRBJ1-3, with a possible D match to TRBD1 (6 bases). The V gene's germline CDR1 is DFQATT and CDR2 SNEGSKA (reference sequence). The V and J ends lost 5 bases and 6 bases respectively, with 14 bases between them. This CDR3 spans 13 amino acids.

V gene TRBV27 combines with J gene TRBJ2-1; D not resolved. Per germline, CDR1 MNHEY and CDR2 SMNVEV (reference sequence). The V gene lost 6 bases and the J gene lost 4 bases, with 10 bases spanning the gap. This CDR3 region has 13 residues. Here the CDR3 reads CASRGNRYNEQFF. The DNA for the CDR3 is TGTGCCAGCAGAGGGAACAGATACAATGAGCAGTTCTTC.

This chain links TRBV7-6 with TRBJ2-7, with D tentatively TRBD2 (6 bases). The CDR3 has 15 residues. Germline CDR1 reads SGHVS; CDR2 reads FNYEAQ. Trimming stripped 3 bases from V and 1 base from J, with 13 bases between. CDR3 amino acids: CASSLAGSRSYEQYF. In DNA, the CDR3 is TGTGCCAGCAGCTTGGCGGGGTCGAGGTCCTACGAGCAGTACTTC.

V and J are TRBV10-1 and TRBJ2-7; D remains ambiguous. Germline V gene lookup returns CDR1 WNHNN and CDR2 SYGVQD (reference sequence). Trimming left V 0 bases short and J 2 bases short, with 8 bases between. The CDR3 consists of 14 residues. The CDR3: CASSESGRPYEQYF. As DNA, the CDR3 is TGCGCCAGCAGTGAGTCCGGACGGCCCTACGAGCAGTACTTC.

This sequence joins TRBV5-1 and TRBJ1-5, with 8 bases that match TRBD1. Germline V gives CDR1 SGHRS, CDR2 YFSETQ. V lost 8 bases to trimming and J lost 3 bases; unmatched junction nucleotides: 13. CDR3 length: 16 residues. CDR3 bases: TGCGCCAGAAAGACAGGGGCGCGCAACTTCAATCAGCCCCAGCATTTT. Protein: CARKTGARNFNQPQHF.

This sequence joins TRBV14 and TRBJ1-1, with D unresolved. The CDR3 runs to 13 residues. CDR1 and CDR2 from the germline V gene are SGHDN and FVKESK. V lost 2 bases and J lost 4, with 8 bases in between. The CDR3 loop is CASSQSRGTEAFF. CDR3 DNA: TGTGCCAGCAGCCAATCGCGGGGCACTGAAGCTTTCTTT.

The CDR3 is CASSDSKTGYTGELFF. In DNA, the CDR3 is TGTGCCAGCAGCGATTCGAAGACAGGGTACACCGGGGAGCTGTTTTTT. The chain is built from TRBV5-6 and TRBJ2-2; 7 bases line up with TRBD1. The germline CDR1 and CDR2 sequences are SGHDT and YYEEEE. After removal of 4 bases from V and 3 bases from J, the junction contained 9 bases not matched to a gene. This CDR3 spans 16 amino acids.

Worth noting for this clonotype: A read error is possible here, since a much larger clone lies one base away. This chain joins TRBV5-5 and TRBJ2-4; D remains unclear. Germline CDR1 is SGHKS and CDR2 is YYEKEE (reference sequence). CDR3 length equals 13 residues. CDR3 DNA: TGTACCAGCACCCCCGAGTCCAAAAACATTCAGTACTTC. It specifies CTSTPESKNIQYF.

This clonotype occurred many times. The chain employs TRBV7-2 and TRBJ2-3; the match to TRBD2 covers 7 bases. The CDR3 consists of 15 residues. Per the germline V gene, CDR1 is SGHTA and CDR2 is FQGNSA. V lost 5 bases to trimming and J lost 2 bases; unmatched junction nucleotides: 7. CDR3 DNA sequence: TGTGCCAGCAGCACGCAGCGGGATTACACAGATACGCAGTATTTT. It translates to CASSTQRDYTDTQYF.

A few counts support this clonotype. The chain links TRBV10-1 to TRBJ2-4; D uncertain. The CDR3 loop spans 15 amino acids. V gave up 4 bases and J gave up 4 bases, with 14 bases separating them. Germline lookup yields CDR1 WNHNN and CDR2 SYGVQD (reference sequence). DNA of the CDR3: TGCGCCAGCAGTGGTTCTACGGGCAGGAAAAACATTCAGTACTTC. As protein: CASSGSTGRKNIQYF.

This clonotype was picked up many times. V and J are TRBV7-9 and TRBJ1-1; tentatively, D is TRBD1 (5 bases). Trimming took off 2 bases at V and 11 bases at J, with 18 bases between the two ends. Germline V gene sequence: CDR1 SEHNR, CDR2 FQNEAQ (reference sequence). The CDR3 contains 14 residues. The CDR3 DNA is TGTGCCAGCAGCTTAATGGGGCAGCTAAATGGGGCTTTCTTT. Translated, it gives CASSLMGQLNGAFF.

The chain employs TRBV3-1 and TRBJ2-5; D may be TRBD1 (5 bases). The V and J ends lost 2 bases and 9 bases respectively, with 7 bases between them. The CDR3 has 11 amino acids. The V gene's germline CDR1 is LGHDT and CDR2 YNNKEL (reference sequence). The CDR3 protein is CASSQQGPQYF. The CDR3, as DNA: TGTGCCAGCAGCCAACAGGGCCCCCAGTACTTC.

In this sample, this clonotype turned up many times. The rearrangement links TRBV2 to TRBJ2-7, with D perhaps TRBD2 (5 bases). Trimming shortened V by 2 bases and J by 0 bases, and 11 bases separated the two germline ends. Germline assignment: CDR1 SNHLY and CDR2 FYNNEI. This CDR3 comprises 15 residues. CDR3 DNA sequence: TGTGCCAGCAGTGAACGGGGTCCCCCCTCCTACGAGCAGTACTTC. It encodes CASSERGPPSYEQYF.

V and J are TRBV6-6 and TRBJ2-2; tentatively, D is TRBD1 or TRBD2 (5 bases each). The germline gives CDR1 MNHNY, CDR2 SVGAGI (reference sequence). V was clipped by 8 bases and J by 2 bases, with 18 bases between them. The CDR3 has 16 residues. Here the CDR3 DNA reads TGTGCCAGCGCCTACTTCCGGGACCTAAACACCGGGGAGCTGTTTTTT. Its protein product is CASAYFRDLNTGELFF.

The chain uses TRBV10-1 and TRBJ1-1, with a tentative D call TRBD1 (6 bases). Germline V gives CDR1 WNHNN, CDR2 SYGVQD (reference sequence). The CDR3 runs 12 residues. Trimming cost V 5 bases and J 5 bases, with 9 bases left between them. The CDR3, as DNA: TGCGCCAGCAGTACAGGGTTGACTGAAGCTTTCTTT. This sequence encodes CASSTGLTEAFF.